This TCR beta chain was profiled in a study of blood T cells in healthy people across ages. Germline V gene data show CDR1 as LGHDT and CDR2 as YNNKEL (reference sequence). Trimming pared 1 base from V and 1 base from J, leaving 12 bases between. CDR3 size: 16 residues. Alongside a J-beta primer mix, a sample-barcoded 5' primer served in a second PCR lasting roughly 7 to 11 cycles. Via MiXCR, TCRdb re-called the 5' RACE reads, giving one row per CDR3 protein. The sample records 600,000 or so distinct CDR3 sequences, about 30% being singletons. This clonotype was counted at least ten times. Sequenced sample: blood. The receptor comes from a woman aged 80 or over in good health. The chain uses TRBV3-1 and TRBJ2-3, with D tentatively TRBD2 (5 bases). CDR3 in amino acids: CASSQVALVGTDTQYF. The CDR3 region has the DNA TGTGCCAGCAGCCAAGTGGCACTAGTAGGCACAGATACGCAGTATTTT.